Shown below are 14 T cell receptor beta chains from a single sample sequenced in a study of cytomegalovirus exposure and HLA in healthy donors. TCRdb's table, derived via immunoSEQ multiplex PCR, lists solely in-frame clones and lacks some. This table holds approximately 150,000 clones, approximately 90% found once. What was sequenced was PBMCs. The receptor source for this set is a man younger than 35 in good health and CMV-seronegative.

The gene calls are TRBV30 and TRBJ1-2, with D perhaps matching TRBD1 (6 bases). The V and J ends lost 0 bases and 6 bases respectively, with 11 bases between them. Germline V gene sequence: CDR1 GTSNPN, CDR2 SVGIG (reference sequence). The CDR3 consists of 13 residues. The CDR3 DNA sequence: TGTGCCTGGAGTGTACCCCCAGGGGATGGCTACACCTTC. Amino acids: CAWSVPPGDGYTF.

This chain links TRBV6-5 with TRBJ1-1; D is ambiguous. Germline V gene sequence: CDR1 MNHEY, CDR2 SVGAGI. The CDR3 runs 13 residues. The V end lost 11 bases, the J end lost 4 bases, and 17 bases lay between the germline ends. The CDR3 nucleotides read TGTGCCGCACGGGTCCTTGATGGCACTGAAGCTTTCTTT. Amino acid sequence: CAARVLDGTEAFF.

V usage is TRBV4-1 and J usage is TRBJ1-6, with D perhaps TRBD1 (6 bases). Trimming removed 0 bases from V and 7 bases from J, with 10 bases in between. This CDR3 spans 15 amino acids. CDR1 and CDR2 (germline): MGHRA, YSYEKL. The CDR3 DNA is TGCGCCAGCAGCCAAGACAGGGGAGCCAATTCACCCCTCCACTTT. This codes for CASSQDRGANSPLHF.

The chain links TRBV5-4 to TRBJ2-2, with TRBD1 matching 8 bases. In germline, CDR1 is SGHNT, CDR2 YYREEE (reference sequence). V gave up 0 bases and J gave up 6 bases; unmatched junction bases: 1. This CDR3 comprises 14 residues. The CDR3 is CASSLETGAGELFF. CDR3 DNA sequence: TGTGCCAGCAGCTTGGAGACAGGGGCCGGGGAGCTGTTTTTT.

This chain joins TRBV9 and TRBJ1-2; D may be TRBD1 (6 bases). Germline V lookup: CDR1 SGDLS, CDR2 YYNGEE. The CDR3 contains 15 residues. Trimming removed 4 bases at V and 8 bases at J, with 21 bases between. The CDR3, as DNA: TGTGCCAGCAGCAACGGGGGGCAGTTTCCTTCGGGCTACACCTTC. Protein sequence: CASSNGGQFPSGYTF.

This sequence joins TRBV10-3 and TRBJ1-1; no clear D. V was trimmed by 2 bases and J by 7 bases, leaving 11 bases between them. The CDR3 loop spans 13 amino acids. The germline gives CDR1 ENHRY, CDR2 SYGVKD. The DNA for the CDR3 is TGTGCCATCAGTGAGATAAGACAAATTGAAGCTTTCTTT. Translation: CAISEIRQIEAFF.

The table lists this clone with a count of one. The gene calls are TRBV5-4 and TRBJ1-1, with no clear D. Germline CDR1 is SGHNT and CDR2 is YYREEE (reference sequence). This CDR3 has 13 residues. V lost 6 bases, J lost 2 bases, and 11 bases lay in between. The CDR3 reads CASTWSQNTEAFF. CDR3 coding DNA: TGTGCCAGCACCTGGAGTCAAAACACTGAAGCTTTCTTT.

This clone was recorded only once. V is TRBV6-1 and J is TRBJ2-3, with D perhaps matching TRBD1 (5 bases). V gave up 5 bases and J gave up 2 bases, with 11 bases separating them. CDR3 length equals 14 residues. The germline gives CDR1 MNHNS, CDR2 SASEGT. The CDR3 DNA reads TGTGCCAGCAGTAAGGGGTTCGACACAGATACGCAGTATTTT. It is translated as CASSKGFDTDTQYF.

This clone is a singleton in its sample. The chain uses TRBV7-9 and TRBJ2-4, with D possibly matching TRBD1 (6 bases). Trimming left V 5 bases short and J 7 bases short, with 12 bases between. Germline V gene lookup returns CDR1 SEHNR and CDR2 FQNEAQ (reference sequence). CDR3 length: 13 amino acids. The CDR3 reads CASSGRGGNIQYF. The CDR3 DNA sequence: TGTGCCAGCAGCGGCAGGGGTGGGAACATTCAGTACTTC.

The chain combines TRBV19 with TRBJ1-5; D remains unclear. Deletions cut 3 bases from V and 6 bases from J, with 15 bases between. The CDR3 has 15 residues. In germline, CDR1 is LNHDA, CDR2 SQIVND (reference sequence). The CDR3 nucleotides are TGTGCCAGTAGTATTAAAAACCCCTTGAGTCAGCCCCAGCATTTT. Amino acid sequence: CASSIKNPLSQPQHF.

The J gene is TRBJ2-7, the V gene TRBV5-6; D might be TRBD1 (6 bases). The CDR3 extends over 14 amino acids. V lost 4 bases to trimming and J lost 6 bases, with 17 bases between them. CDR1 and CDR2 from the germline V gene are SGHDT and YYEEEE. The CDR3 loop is CASSIRTDPIEQYV. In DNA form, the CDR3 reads TGTGCCAGCAGCATCCGGACAGATCCTATCGAGCAGTACGTC.

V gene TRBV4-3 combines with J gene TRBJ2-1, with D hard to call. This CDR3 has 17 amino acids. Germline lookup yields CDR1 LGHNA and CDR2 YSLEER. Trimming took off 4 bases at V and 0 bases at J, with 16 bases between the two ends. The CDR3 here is CASSPNRHPISYNEQFF. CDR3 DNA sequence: TGCGCCAGCAGCCCCAACCGCCACCCTATCTCCTACAATGAGCAGTTCTTC.

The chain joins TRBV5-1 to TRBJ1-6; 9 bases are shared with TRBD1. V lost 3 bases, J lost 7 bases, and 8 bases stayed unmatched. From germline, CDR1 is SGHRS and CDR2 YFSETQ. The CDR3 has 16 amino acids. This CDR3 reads CASSWERGQGNSPLHF. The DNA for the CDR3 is TGCGCCAGCAGCTGGGAACGAGGACAGGGGAATTCACCCCTCCACTTT.

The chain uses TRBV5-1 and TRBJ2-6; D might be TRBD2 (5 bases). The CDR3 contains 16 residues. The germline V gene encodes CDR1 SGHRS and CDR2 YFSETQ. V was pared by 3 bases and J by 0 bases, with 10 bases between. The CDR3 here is CASSWGDSSGANVLTF. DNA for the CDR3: TGCGCCAGCAGCTGGGGAGACTCCTCTGGGGCCAACGTCCTGACTTTC.